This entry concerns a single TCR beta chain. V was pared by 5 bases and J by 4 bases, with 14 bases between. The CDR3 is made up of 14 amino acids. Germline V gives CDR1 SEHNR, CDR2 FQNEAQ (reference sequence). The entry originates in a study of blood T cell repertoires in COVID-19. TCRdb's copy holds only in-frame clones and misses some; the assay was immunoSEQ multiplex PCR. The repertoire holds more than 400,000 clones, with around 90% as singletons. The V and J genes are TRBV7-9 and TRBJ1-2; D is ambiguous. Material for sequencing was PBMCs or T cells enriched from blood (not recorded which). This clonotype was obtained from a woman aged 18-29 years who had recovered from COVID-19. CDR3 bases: TGTGCCAGCAGCCCGGGTTCCTTCACCTATGGCTACACCTTC. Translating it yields CASSPGSFTYGYTF.